Listed below are T cell receptor beta chains from one sample, sequenced in a study of blood T cell repertoires in COVID-19. Sequencing used immunoSEQ multiplex PCR; TCRdb keeps in-frame clones, though not all of them. This table holds roughly 130,000 clones, around 83% found once. The sequenced sample consisted of peripheral blood. The receptors were sampled from a woman aged 50 to 65 with acute or convalescent COVID-19. CDR3s include the opening cysteine and the closing phenylalanine or tryptophan. D genes are given only for firm matches. Rows may omit the clone size; those that give it use once, few, many or a size class.

clone_size,v_call,cdr3_length,j_call,d_call,cdr3_nt,cdr3_aa
-,TRBV7-9,17,TRBJ2-2,TRBD1,TGTGCCAGCAGCTTAGGAGGCGGACAGGGAAACACCGGGGAGCTGTTTTTT,CASSLGGGQGNTGELFF
once,TRBV10-1,14,TRBJ2-3,-,TGCGCCAGCAGCCCCTTGGTCCGCCAGGATACGCAGTATTTT,CASSPLVRQDTQYF
-,TRBV6-6,16,TRBJ1-5,-,TGTGCCAGCAGTTACGGGAGGTCGACCCGATATCAGCCCCAGCATTTT,CASSYGRSTRYQPQHF
-,TRBV14,17,TRBJ2-7,TRBD1,TGTGCCAGCAGTCACACGGGTCCGCGACAGGGGACGAGGGAGCAGTACTTC,CASSHTGPRQGTREQYF
-,TRBV15,17,TRBJ1-4,TRBD1,TGTGCCACCAGCAGAGGAAATTTATGGACAGGGAATGAAAAACTGTTTTTT,CATSRGNLWTGNEKLFF
-,TRBV24-1,15,TRBJ2-5,TRBD1,TGTGCCACCAGTGATCCACAGGGGATACAAGAGACCCAGTACTTC,CATSDPQGIQETQYF
-,TRBV18,17,TRBJ2-1,-,TGTGCCAGCTTGCCAGACAACAGGGCAAGCTCCTACAATGAGCAGTTCTTC,CASLPDNRASSYNEQFF
-,TRBV21-1,16,TRBJ2-7,-,TGTGCCAGCAGCACGCGGACAGGGGGCGAGACTTACGAGCAGTACTTC,CASSTRTGGETYEQYF
once,TRBV9,16,TRBJ2-3,TRBD2,TGTGCCAGCAGCGTAGGATTAGCGGGGGCCACAGATACGCAGTATTTT,CASSVGLAGATDTQYF
few,TRBV6-5,14,TRBJ1-1,-,TGTGCCAGCACTTTTTCAGCGGGGAACACTGAAGCTTTCTTT,CASTFSAGNTEAFF
-,TRBV5-1,16,TRBJ2-2,TRBD2,TGCGCCAGCAGCTTGTTTCCTAGCGGAGACACCGGGGAGCTGTTTTTT,CASSLFPSGDTGELFF
-,TRBV7-3,13,TRBJ1-1,-,TGTGCCAGCAGCTTGAATAGGAACACTGAAGCTTTCTTT,CASSLNRNTEAFF
-,TRBV5-1,14,TRBJ1-2,-,TGCGCCAGCTCTCGACAGGACTCTAACTATGGCTACACCTTC,CASSRQDSNYGYTF
-,TRBV28,12,TRBJ1-2,-,TGTGCCAGCAGTGCAGGGGCGCGGGGCTACACCTTC,CASSAGARGYTF
-,TRBV5-8,15,TRBJ1-1,TRBD1,TGTGCCAGCAGCTTAGGGACAGGGAGGGGGACTGAAGCTTTCTTT,CASSLGTGRGTEAFF